This T cell receptor beta chain was identified in a study of sequential checkpoint blockade in melanoma. Overall study: Each arm's sequence ended with maintenance nivolumab.

Method: immunoSEQ multiplex PCR; TCRdb's copy keeps in-frame clones and lacks some. The data show approximately 40,000 clones, roughly 90% seen once. The V gene lost 3 bases and the J gene lost 2 bases, with 2 bases spanning the gap. Looked up from germline, CDR1 is SGHVS and CDR2 is FNYEAQ. There are 12 residues in the CDR3. Treatment described: randomized to nivolumab then ipilimumab (arm A) or the reverse (arm B). None of the patients previously received DNA-damaging chemotherapy. Sorted cells were live CD3+CD8+, lacking CD19 and CD56, from PBMCs. The material was CD8+ T cells sorted from blood (inferred from file names), obtained from a patient given nivolumab and ipilimumab in sequence. The rearrangement links TRBV7-6 to TRBJ1-5; D not resolved. The source is a human donor with melanoma. DNA of the CDR3: TGTGCCAGCAGCTTCGGCAATCAGCCCCAGCATTTT. As protein: CASSFGNQPQHF.